A selection of T cell receptor beta chains follows, all from one sample in a study of identical twins. MiXCR, run by TCRdb on the 5' RACE reads, gives a single entry per CDR3 protein. Seen here are hundreds of thousands of distinct CDR3 sequences, 5.5% to 6.5% observed once, and the top ten hold 1.5% to 2%. The material sequenced was naive T cells sorted from blood. The receptors shown here come from a man aged 18 to 35 in good health. Each CDR3 is given with its conserved first and last residue. Each record gives: D gene, J gene, clone size, V gene, CDR3 protein, CDR3 DNA. A D gene is named only where the DNA matches it firmly. Clone size is given for some rows only: seen once, a few or many times, or a class if the clone is expanded.

d_gene: NA; j_gene: TRBJ1-1; abundance: many; v_gene: TRBV20-1; CDR3aa: CSAGPSNTEAFF; CDR3nt: TGCAGTGCCGGGCCCTCGAACACTGAAGCTTTCTTT
d_gene: NA; j_gene: TRBJ2-7; abundance: few; v_gene: TRBV28; CDR3aa: CASSLFRDTYEQYF; CDR3nt: TGTGCCAGCAGTTTATTCAGGGATACCTACGAGCAGTACTTC
d_gene: TRBD2; j_gene: TRBJ2-1; abundance: few; v_gene: TRBV12-3/TRBV12-4; CDR3aa: CASSSGAGRSNEQFF; CDR3nt: TGTGCCAGCAGTTCCGGAGCGGGAAGGTCGAATGAGCAGTTCTTC
d_gene: NA; j_gene: TRBJ1-1; abundance: few; v_gene: TRBV2; CDR3aa: CASSEAVGARNTEAFF; CDR3nt: TGTGCCAGCAGTGAAGCGGTTGGGGCGCGGAACACTGAAGCTTTCTTT
d_gene: TRBD1; j_gene: TRBJ2-5; abundance: many; v_gene: TRBV10-3; CDR3aa: CASNPGTAKETQYF; CDR3nt: TGTGCCTCTAACCCCGGGACAGCTAAAGAGACCCAGTACTTC
d_gene: TRBD2; j_gene: TRBJ2-1; abundance: many; v_gene: TRBV5-6; CDR3aa: CASSQLAGGPVEQFF; CDR3nt: TGTGCCAGCAGCCAGCTAGCGGGAGGGCCAGTTGAGCAGTTCTTC
d_gene: NA; j_gene: TRBJ1-5; abundance: many; v_gene: TRBV20-1; CDR3aa: CSARPLGLIGNQPQHF; CDR3nt: TGCAGTGCTAGGCCTCTCGGTTTGATTGGCAATCAGCCCCAGCATTTT
d_gene: NA; j_gene: TRBJ2-1; abundance: few; v_gene: TRBV3-1; CDR3aa: CASSQGSLSASYNEQFF; CDR3nt: TGTGCCAGCAGCCAAGGGTCCCTTAGCGCTTCCTACAATGAGCAGTTCTTC
d_gene: NA; j_gene: TRBJ2-5; abundance: NA; v_gene: TRBV2; CDR3aa: CASSELGTLGGGETQYF; CDR3nt: TGTGCCAGCAGTGAGTTAGGGACTCTTGGAGGGGGAGAGACCCAGTACTTC
d_gene: TRBD1; j_gene: TRBJ2-7; abundance: many; v_gene: TRBV10-3; CDR3aa: CAISDRGQGSYEQYF; CDR3nt: TGTGCCATCAGTGATCGGGGACAGGGCTCCTACGAGCAGTACTTC
d_gene: TRBD2; j_gene: TRBJ2-1; abundance: NA; v_gene: TRBV10-3; CDR3aa: CAISVLAGGESYNEQFF; CDR3nt: TGTGCCATCAGTGTACTAGCGGGAGGTGAGTCCTACAATGAGCAGTTCTTC
d_gene: NA; j_gene: TRBJ2-7; abundance: many; v_gene: TRBV28; CDR3aa: CASSLVRRSSYEQYF; CDR3nt: TGTGCCAGCAGTTTAGTAAGACGGAGCTCCTACGAGCAGTACTTC
d_gene: NA; j_gene: TRBJ2-2; abundance: few; v_gene: TRBV9; CDR3aa: CASSVERAGELFF; CDR3nt: TGTGCCAGCAGCGTAGAAAGGGCCGGGGAGCTGTTTTTT
d_gene: NA; j_gene: TRBJ1-1; abundance: NA; v_gene: TRBV7-8; CDR3aa: CASSLRLGRNTEAFF; CDR3nt: TGTGCCAGCAGCCTCAGACTGGGACGGAACACTGAAGCTTTCTTT
d_gene: NA; j_gene: TRBJ2-7; abundance: many; v_gene: TRBV12-3/TRBV12-4; CDR3aa: CASSLALRGSSSYEQYF; CDR3nt: TGTGCCAGCAGTTTAGCGTTAAGGGGTAGTAGCTCCTACGAGCAGTACTTC
d_gene: NA; j_gene: TRBJ1-3; abundance: many; v_gene: TRBV10-3; CDR3aa: CAISGPSVAGNTIYF; CDR3nt: TGTGCCATCAGTGGACCCTCGGTAGCTGGAAACACCATATATTTT
d_gene: TRBD1; j_gene: TRBJ2-5; abundance: NA; v_gene: TRBV2; CDR3aa: CAGTGVQETQYF; CDR3nt: TGTGCCGGGACAGGGGTCCAAGAGACCCAGTACTTC
d_gene: NA; j_gene: TRBJ2-7; abundance: many; v_gene: TRBV20-1; CDR3aa: CSAPEHLLKGEQYF; CDR3nt: TGCAGTGCTCCCGAACACCTCTTAAAGGGCGAGCAGTACTTC
d_gene: TRBD1; j_gene: TRBJ2-7; abundance: few; v_gene: TRBV6-2/TRBV6-3; CDR3aa: CASSNDRAGEQYF; CDR3nt: TGTGCCAGCAGCAACGACAGGGCGGGCGAGCAGTACTTC
d_gene: NA; j_gene: TRBJ1-2; abundance: NA; v_gene: TRBV28; CDR3aa: CASSLRLEGFLGGYTF; CDR3nt: TGTGCCAGCAGTTTACGGTTAGAGGGGTTCTTAGGTGGCTACACCTTC
d_gene: NA; j_gene: TRBJ2-3; abundance: many; v_gene: TRBV5-1; CDR3aa: CASSFPTDTQYF; CDR3nt: TGTGCCAGCAGTTTTCCCACAGATACGCAGTATTTT
d_gene: NA; j_gene: TRBJ2-5; abundance: NA; v_gene: TRBV20-1; CDR3aa: CSASRGQQETQYF; CDR3nt: TGCAGTGCTAGTAGGGGCCAGCAAGAGACCCAGTACTTC
d_gene: TRBD1; j_gene: TRBJ1-2; abundance: NA; v_gene: TRBV30; CDR3aa: CAWSGDPGQGMGGYTF; CDR3nt: TGTGCCTGGAGTGGCGATCCGGGACAGGGTATGGGTGGCTACACCTTC
d_gene: NA; j_gene: TRBJ2-5; abundance: NA; v_gene: TRBV7-2; CDR3aa: CASNMGSGTQYF; CDR3nt: TGTGCCAGCAATATGGGGTCCGGGACCCAGTACTTC